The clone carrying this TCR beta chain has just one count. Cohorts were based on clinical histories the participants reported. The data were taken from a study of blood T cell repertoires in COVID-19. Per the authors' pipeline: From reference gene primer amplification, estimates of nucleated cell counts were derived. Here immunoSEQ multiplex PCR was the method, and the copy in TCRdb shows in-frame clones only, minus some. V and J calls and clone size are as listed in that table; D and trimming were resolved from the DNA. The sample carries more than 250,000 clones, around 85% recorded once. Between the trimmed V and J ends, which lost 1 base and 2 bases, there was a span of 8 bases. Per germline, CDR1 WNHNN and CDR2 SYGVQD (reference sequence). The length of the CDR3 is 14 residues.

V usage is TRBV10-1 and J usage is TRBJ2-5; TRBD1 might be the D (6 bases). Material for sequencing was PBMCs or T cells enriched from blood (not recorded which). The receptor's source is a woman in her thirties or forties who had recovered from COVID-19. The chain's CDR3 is CASSEYQGQETQYF. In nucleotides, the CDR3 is TGCGCCAGCAGTGAGTACCAGGGGCAAGAGACCCAGTACTTC.